This TCR beta chain was found in a study of human T cells and chemical hapten exposure. Across the study: Diphenylcyclopropenone was applied weekly to patients' scalps across the roughly 24-week study.

As for treatment: therapeutic diphenylcyclopropenone sensitization with weekly scalp DPC. About this clonotype: Antigen unknown.

CDR3 length: 14 residues. Germline V gene lookup returns CDR1 DFQATT and CDR2 SNEGSKA (reference sequence). The trim removed 7 bases at V and 2 bases at J, leaving 9 bases unmatched. As the library was built, unique molecular identifiers were attached to individual cDNA molecules. A single record per CDR3 protein comes from TCRdb applying MiXCR to the reads. The sample contains 2,400 or so distinct CDR3 sequences, approximately 49% of which appear only once. Overall study results and limits: The number of TCRs over 1 in 1000 frequency stayed unchanged after DPC.

The chain carries TRBV20-1 and TRBJ2-7; TRBD1 aligns across 9 bases. The sequence was collected from an adult with alopecia areata. Some clones in this sample may be carry-over from other donors' samples. This table probably holds off-target reads from a library built for another chain. This sample comprised whole blood, obtained before DPC sensitization or 2, 6, or about 24 weeks after (not recorded which). The CDR3 reads CSVIRTGEAYEQYF. CDR3 DNA sequence: TGCAGTGTCATCCGGACAGGGGAGGCCTACGAGCAGTACTTC.